This T cell receptor (beta chain) was profiled in a study of blood T cell repertoires in COVID-19. Looking at the study overall: Some COVID-19 samples were acute and others convalescent; all came from the United States, Italy and Spain. PBMCs, B-cell-depleted T cells, or T cells were the source of the cDNA or gDNA that made up the material.

The Seattle patients joined while their infection was active and were tracked longitudinally afterward. Authors' analysis steps: Estimates of nucleated cell counts were drawn from the amplification of reference gene primers. Sequencing used immunoSEQ multiplex PCR; TCRdb keeps in-frame clones, though not all of them. The DNA gave D and trimming, while V, J and clone size come from that table. This sample yields some 520,000 clones, of which 89% are seen a single time; approximately 0.9% belongs to the top ten. The TCR comes from a young man with COVID-19, enrolled during active disease. Sequencing was carried out using peripheral blood.

The CDR3 coding sequence is TGTGCCAGCAGCAAACGGGACAGAATGGACTACGAGCAGTACTTC. It encodes CASSKRDRMDYEQYF. The chain joins TRBV21-1 to TRBJ2-7; the tabulated D call, TRBD1, remains unverified against the DNA. TRBV21-1 is labeled a pseudogene. The CDR3 covers 15 residues.